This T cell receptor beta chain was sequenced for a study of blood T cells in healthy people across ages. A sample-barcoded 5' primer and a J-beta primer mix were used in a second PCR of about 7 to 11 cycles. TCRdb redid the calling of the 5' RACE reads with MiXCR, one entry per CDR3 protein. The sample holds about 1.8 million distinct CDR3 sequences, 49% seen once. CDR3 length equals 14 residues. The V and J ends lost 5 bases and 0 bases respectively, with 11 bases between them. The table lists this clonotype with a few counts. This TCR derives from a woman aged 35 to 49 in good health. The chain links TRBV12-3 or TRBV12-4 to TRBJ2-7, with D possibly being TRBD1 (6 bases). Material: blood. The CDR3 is CASSLTGYSYEQYF. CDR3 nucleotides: TGTGCCAGCAGTCTTACAGGGTACTCCTACGAGCAGTACTTC.